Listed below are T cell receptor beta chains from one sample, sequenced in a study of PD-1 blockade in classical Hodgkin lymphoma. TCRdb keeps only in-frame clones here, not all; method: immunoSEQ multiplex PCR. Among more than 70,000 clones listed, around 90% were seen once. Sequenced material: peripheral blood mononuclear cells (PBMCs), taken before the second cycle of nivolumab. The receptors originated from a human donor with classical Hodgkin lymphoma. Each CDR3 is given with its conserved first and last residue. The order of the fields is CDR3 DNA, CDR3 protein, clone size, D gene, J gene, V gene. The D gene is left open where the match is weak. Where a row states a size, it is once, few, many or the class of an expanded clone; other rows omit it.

TGTGCCAGCAGCCGGGGGGTAAAATACGAGCAGTACTTC,CASSRGVKYEQYF,NA,TRBD2,TRBJ2-7,TRBV5-6
TGTGCCAGCAGCGCCCGCGGACTAGTGACCGGGGAGCTGTTTTTT,CASSARGLVTGELFF,NA,TRBD2,TRBJ2-2,TRBV9
TGTGCCAGCAGTGCACTAGCGGGCAACACCGGGGAGCTGTTTTTT,CASSALAGNTGELFF,NA,TRBD2,TRBJ2-2,TRBV6-4
TGTGCCAGCAGCTTTGATACTAGCGGGAGGCCGTCCTACGAGCAGTACTTC,CASSFDTSGRPSYEQYF,NA,TRBD2,TRBJ2-7,TRBV13
TGTGCCAGCAGCTCCCTGGGGTCTAGCGGAGACACCGGGGAGCTGTTTTTT,CASSSLGSSGDTGELFF,NA,TRBD2,TRBJ2-2,TRBV7-6
TGCGCCAGCAGCTTCACAGGGGACTCCTACGAGCAGTACTTC,CASSFTGDSYEQYF,NA,TRBD1,TRBJ2-7,TRBV5-1
TGTGCCAGCAGCTTAGTGAGGAACACCGGGGAGCTGTTTTTT,CASSLVRNTGELFF,NA,NA,TRBJ2-2,TRBV11-2
TGCAGCGTTGAAGATGGACGGAACTCTGGAAACACCATATATTTT,CSVEDGRNSGNTIYF,once,NA,TRBJ1-3,TRBV29-1
TGTGCCAGCAGTTTGGAGGGGATCGGCACAGATACGCAGTATTTT,CASSLEGIGTDTQYF,NA,NA,TRBJ2-3,TRBV28
TGTGCCAGCAGTTACTCGCAGTCCGGAGAGACCCAGTACTTC,CASSYSQSGETQYF,NA,NA,TRBJ2-5,TRBV6-5
TGTGCCAGCAGCCAGTTTATCGGTTCTCCCAAAAACATTCAGTACTTC,CASSQFIGSPKNIQYF,NA,NA,TRBJ2-4,TRBV7-2
TGTGCCAGCAGCGGGCGGACTAGCGGAACCTACGAGCAGTACTTC,CASSGRTSGTYEQYF,NA,TRBD2,TRBJ2-7,TRBV7-8
TGTGCCAGCAGAGCGGACAGGGTCGGCTACACCTTC,CASRADRVGYTF,NA,TRBD1,TRBJ1-2,TRBV9
TGTGCCAGCAGCCAAGAGGGCGGTAACTATGGCTACACCTTC,CASSQEGGNYGYTF,NA,NA,TRBJ1-2,TRBV4-2
TGTGCCAGCGGTAGGCAGTATGGCTACACCTTC,CASGRQYGYTF,NA,NA,TRBJ1-2,TRBV28
TGTGCCAGCAGCTGGAGACAGGGGGGCACAGATACGCAGTATTTT,CASSWRQGGTDTQYF,NA,TRBD1,TRBJ2-3,TRBV7-9
TGTGCCAGCAGCCAGGCATTGAAGGGCTTGGCCGGGGAGCTGTTTTTT,CASSQALKGLAGELFF,NA,NA,TRBJ2-2,TRBV4-2
TGTGCCAGCAGCGCACTAGCGGCGGGAGGGCATTACAATGAGCAGTTCTTC,CASSALAAGGHYNEQFF,NA,TRBD2,TRBJ2-1,TRBV9
TGTGCCAGCAGCCCAGTCGGTGACAGACACTATGGCTACACCTTC,CASSPVGDRHYGYTF,NA,NA,TRBJ1-2,TRBV7-8
TGTGCAAGTCGCTTAGCGGGGGACAGGGCCTACGAGCAGTACTTC,CASRLAGDRAYEQYF,NA,NA,TRBJ2-7,TRBV12-2
TGTGCCAGCAGCCCCCGGGACAGGGGGCGGGACTATGGCTACACCTTC,CASSPRDRGRDYGYTF,NA,NA,TRBJ1-2,TRBV21-1
TGTGCCAGCAGCGGGGGGTCGCCTCGCTCAGATACGCAGTATTTT,CASSGGSPRSDTQYF,NA,NA,TRBJ2-3,TRBV9
TGTGCCATCAGTAACCAAGCTCGCGGGACAGGAGTCGAGTTCTATGGCTACACCTTC,CAISNQARGTGVEFYGYTF,NA,TRBD1,TRBJ1-2,TRBV10-3
TGTGCCAGCAGTTTAACCGGAACAGGGGCAAGGGAGCAGTACTTC,CASSLTGTGAREQYF,NA,TRBD1,TRBJ2-7,TRBV27
TGTGCCAGCAGCTTAGATCAAGAGACCCAGTACTTC,CASSLDQETQYF,NA,NA,TRBJ2-5,TRBV11-2
TGTGCCTGGAGTAAGTACTCCTACGAGCAGTACTTC,CAWSKYSYEQYF,NA,NA,TRBJ2-7,TRBV30